Each of the 5 T cell receptor beta chains below was sequenced from the same sample in a study of persistence of HIV-infected CD4 T cells. Cells were stimulated with CMV-infected fibroblast lysates at approximately 10 ug/mL. CD40L/CD69 double-negative CD45RO-high memory CD4+ T cells were collected. Sequencing used immunoSEQ version 4 in survey mode. Sequencing was performed with immunoSEQ multiplex PCR; in TCRdb, only in-frame clones are kept and a portion is missing. The table includes more than 30,000 clones, approximately 80% detected once. These receptors have no identified antigens. The specimen was CD4+ T cells sorted from PBMCs after roughly 18-hour stimulation, collected from a patient who received antiretroviral therapy. The receptor set was obtained from an adult man with HIV who was CMV-seropositive.

J is TRBJ1-5 and V is TRBV7-8; D perhaps matches TRBD1 (5 bases). CDR1 and CDR2 (germline): SGHVS, FQNEAQ. V was pared by 5 bases and J by 3 bases, with 11 bases between. CDR3 size: 14 residues. The CDR3, as DNA: TGTGCCAGCAGCCCGGGACGGTCCAATCAGCCCCAGCATTTT. Protein sequence: CASSPGRSNQPQHF.

The chain links TRBV9 to TRBJ1-2; a weak D match, TRBD1 (5 bases). Trimming cost V 5 bases and J 3 bases, with 11 bases left between them. This CDR3 is 13 amino acids long. Germline assignment: CDR1 SGDLS and CDR2 YYNGEE. CDR3 sequence reads: CASSLQAHYGYTF. The DNA for the CDR3 is TGTGCCAGCAGTCTACAGGCTCACTATGGCTACACCTTC.

The chain carries TRBV5-8 and TRBJ1-5; D gene uncertain. Trimming removed 3 bases from V and 3 bases from J, with 16 bases in between. The CDR3 length is 16 residues. Germline CDR1 SGHTS, CDR2 YDEGEE. The CDR3 region has the DNA TGTGCCAGCAGCTCGGGGTCAGGCAGCCTCAATCAGCCCCAGCATTTT. As protein: CASSSGSGSLNQPQHF.

V is TRBV5-1 and J is TRBJ2-1; possibly TRBD1 for D (6 bases). The V end was cut by 3 bases, the J end by 6 bases, with 19 bases between. Germline V gives CDR1 SGHRS, CDR2 YFSETQ. The CDR3 is made up of 16 amino acids. The CDR3 nucleotides are TGCGCCAGCAGCTCCCAGGGACACAACTCCCCCAATGAGCAGTTCTTC. The encoded protein is CASSSQGHNSPNEQFF.

There are a few counts of this clone. The chain joins TRBV18 to TRBJ1-1; D gene ambiguous. Germline V gene sequence: CDR1 KGHSH, CDR2 LQKENI. The length of the CDR3 is 14 residues. V was trimmed by 6 bases and J by 1 base, leaving 12 bases between them. The CDR3 bases are TGTGCCAGCTCCAGAGGACCGGCGAACACTGAAGCTTTCTTT. Its translation: CASSRGPANTEAFF.